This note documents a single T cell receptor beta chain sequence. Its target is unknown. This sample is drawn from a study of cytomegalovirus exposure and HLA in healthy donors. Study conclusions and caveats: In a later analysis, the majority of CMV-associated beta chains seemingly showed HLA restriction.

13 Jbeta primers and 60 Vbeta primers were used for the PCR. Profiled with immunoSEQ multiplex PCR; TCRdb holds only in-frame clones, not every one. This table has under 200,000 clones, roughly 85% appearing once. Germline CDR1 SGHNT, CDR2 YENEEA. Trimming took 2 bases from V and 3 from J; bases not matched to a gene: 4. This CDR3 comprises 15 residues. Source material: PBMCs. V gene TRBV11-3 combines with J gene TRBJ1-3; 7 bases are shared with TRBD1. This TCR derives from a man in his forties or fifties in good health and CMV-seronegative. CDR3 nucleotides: TGTGCCAGCAGCTTACAGGGGGACCTTGGAAACACCATATATTTT. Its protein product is CASSLQGDLGNTIYF.